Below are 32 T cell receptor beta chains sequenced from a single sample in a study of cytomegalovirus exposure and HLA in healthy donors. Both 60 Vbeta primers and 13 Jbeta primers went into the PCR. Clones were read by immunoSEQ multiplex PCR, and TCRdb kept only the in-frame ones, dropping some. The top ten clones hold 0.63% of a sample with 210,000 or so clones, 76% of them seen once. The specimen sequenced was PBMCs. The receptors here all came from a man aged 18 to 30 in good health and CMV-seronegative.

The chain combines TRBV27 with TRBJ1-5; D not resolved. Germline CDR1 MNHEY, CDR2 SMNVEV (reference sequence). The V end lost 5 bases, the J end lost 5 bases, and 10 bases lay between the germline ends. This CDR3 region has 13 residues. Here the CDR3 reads CASSPLAHQPQHF. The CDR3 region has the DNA TGTGCCAGCAGTCCCCTGGCTCATCAGCCCCAGCATTTT.

CDR3 in amino acids: CASSLSLGGETQYF. The CDR3 DNA reads TGTGCCAGCAGCTTAAGCTTGGGAGGGGAGACCCAGTACTTC. The V call is TRBV7-6, the J call TRBJ2-5; 7 bases map to TRBD2. The CDR3 loop spans 14 amino acids. V gave up 2 bases and J gave up 5 bases; unmatched junction bases: 5. Germline CDR1 and CDR2: SGHVS and FNYEAQ.

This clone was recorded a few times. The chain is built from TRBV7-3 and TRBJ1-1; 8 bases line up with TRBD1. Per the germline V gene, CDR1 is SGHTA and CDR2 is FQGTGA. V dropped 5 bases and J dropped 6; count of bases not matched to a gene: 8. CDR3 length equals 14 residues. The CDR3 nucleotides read TGTGCCAGCAGCCTGACAGGGGAAGTGGCTGAAGCTTTCTTT. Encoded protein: CASSLTGEVAEAFF.

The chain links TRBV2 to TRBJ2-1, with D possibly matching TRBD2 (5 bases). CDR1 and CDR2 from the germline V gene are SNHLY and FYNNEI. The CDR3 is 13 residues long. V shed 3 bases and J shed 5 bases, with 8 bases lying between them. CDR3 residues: CASSERANNEQFF. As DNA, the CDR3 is TGTGCCAGCAGTGAGCGGGCGAACAATGAGCAGTTCTTC.

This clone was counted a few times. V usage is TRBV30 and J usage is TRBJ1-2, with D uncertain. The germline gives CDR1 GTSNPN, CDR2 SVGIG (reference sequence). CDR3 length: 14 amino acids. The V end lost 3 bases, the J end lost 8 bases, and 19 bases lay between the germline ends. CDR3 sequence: CAWSFQRGLGGYTF. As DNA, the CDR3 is TGTGCCTGGAGCTTTCAGAGAGGACTTGGGGGCTACACCTTC.

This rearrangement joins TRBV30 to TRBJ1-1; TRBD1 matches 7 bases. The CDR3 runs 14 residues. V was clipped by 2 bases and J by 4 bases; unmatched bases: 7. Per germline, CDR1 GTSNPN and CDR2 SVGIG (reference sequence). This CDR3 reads CAWSRPGGITEAFF. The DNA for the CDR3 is TGTGCCTGGAGTAGACCAGGGGGGATCACTGAAGCTTTCTTT.

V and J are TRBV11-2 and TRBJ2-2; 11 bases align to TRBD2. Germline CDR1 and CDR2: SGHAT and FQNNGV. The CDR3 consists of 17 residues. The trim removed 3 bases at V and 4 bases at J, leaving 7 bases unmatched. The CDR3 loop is CASSFQLAGGRTGELFF. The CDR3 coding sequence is TGTGCCAGCAGCTTTCAGCTAGCGGGAGGTCGCACCGGGGAGCTGTTTTTT.

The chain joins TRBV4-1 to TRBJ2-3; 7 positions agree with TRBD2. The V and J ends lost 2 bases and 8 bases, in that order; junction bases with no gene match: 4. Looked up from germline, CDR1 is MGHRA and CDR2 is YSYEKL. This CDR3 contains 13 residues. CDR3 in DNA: TGCGCCAGCAGCCAAACGCAGCGGGGTACGCAGTATTTT. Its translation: CASSQTQRGTQYF.

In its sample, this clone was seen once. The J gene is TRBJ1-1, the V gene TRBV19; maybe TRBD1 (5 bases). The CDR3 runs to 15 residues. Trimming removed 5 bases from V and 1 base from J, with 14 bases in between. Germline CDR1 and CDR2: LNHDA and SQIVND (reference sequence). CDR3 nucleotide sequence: TGTGCCAGTAGTCCGGAGGGACGGAGGAACACTGAAGCTTTCTTT. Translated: CASSPEGRRNTEAFF.

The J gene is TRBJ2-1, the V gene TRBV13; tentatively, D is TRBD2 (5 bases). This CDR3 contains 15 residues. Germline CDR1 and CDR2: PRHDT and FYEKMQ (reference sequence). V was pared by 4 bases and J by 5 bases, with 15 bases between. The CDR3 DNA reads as TGTGCCAGCAGCTCTAGAAGCCTAGCCCACAATGAGCAGTTCTTC. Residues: CASSSRSLAHNEQFF.

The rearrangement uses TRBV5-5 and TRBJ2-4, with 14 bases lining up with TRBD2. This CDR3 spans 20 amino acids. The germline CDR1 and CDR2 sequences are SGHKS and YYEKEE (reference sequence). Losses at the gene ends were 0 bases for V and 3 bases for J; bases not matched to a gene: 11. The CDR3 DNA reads TGTGCCAGCAGCTTGGGCGCCGGGACTAGCGGGGGAGGGGACAAAAACATTCAGTACTTC. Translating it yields CASSLGAGTSGGGDKNIQYF.

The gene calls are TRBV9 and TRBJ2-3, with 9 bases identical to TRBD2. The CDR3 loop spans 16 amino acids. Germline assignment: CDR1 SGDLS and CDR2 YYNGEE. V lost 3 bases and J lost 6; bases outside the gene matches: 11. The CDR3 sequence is CASSAGTSGQRDTQYF. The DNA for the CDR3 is TGTGCCAGCAGCGCCGGTACTAGCGGGCAGCGTGATACGCAGTATTTT.

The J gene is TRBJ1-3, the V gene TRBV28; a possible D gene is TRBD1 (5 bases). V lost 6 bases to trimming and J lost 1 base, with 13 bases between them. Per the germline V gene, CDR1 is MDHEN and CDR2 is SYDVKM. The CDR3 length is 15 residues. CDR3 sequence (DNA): TGTGCCAGCAGACGCAGCAGGGTATCTGGAAACACCATATATTTT. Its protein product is CASRRSRVSGNTIYF.

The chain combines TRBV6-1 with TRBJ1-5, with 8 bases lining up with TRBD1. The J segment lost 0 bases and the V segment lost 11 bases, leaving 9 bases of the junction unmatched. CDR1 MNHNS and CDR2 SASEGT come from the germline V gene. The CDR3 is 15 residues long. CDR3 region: CASRTGSYSNQPQHF. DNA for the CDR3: TGTGCCTCACGGACAGGGAGTTATAGCAATCAGCCCCAGCATTTT.

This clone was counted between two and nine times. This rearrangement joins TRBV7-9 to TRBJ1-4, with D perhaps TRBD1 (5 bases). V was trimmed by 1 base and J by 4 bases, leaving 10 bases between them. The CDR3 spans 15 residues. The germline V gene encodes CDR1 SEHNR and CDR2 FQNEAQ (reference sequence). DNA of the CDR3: TGTGCCAGCAGCTTAGGCGGGGACGGTAATGAAAAACTGTTTTTT. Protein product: CASSLGGDGNEKLFF. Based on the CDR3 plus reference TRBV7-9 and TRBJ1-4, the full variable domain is DTGVSQNPRHKITKRGQNVTFRCDPISEHNRLYWYRQTLGQGPEFLTYFQNEAQLEKSRLLSDRFSAERPKGSFSTLEIQRTEQGDSAMYLCASSLGGDGNEKLFFGSGTQLSVL.

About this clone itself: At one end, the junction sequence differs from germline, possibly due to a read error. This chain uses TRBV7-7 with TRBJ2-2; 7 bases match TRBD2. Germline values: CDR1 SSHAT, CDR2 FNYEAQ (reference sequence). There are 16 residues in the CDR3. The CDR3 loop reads CASSSTSASNTGELFF. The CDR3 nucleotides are TGTGCTAGCAGCTCAACTAGCGCCTCGAACACCGGGGAGCTGTTTTTT.

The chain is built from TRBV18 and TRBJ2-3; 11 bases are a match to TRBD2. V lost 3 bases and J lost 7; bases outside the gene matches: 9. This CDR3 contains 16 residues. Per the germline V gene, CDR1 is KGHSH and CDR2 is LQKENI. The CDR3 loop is CASSPPGTSGSNTQYF. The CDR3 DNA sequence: TGTGCCAGCTCACCGCCCGGGACTAGCGGCTCCAATACGCAGTATTTT.

The CDR3 is CASSAQQGVSDEQYF. The CDR3 DNA sequence: TGTGCCAGCAGTGCCCAACAGGGGGTTAGTGACGAGCAGTACTTC. The chain employs TRBV25-1 and TRBJ2-7, with TRBD1 identical over 8 bases. The CDR3 has 15 residues. J gave up 5 bases and V 4 bases, and 10 bases lay outside the gene matches. In germline, CDR1 is MGHDK, CDR2 SYGVNS.

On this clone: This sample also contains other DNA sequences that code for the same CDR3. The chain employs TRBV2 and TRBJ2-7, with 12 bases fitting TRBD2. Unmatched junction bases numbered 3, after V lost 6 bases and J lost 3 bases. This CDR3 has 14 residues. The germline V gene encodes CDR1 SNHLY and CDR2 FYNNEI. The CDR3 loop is CASSRTSGIYEQYF. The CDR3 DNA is TGTGCCAGCAGCCGGACTAGCGGGATCTACGAGCAGTACTTC.

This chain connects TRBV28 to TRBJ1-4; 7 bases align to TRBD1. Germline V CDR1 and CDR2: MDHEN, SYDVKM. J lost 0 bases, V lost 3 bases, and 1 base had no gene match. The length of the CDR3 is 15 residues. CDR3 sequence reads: CASSFQGATNEKLFF. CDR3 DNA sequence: TGTGCCAGCAGTTTCCAGGGGGCAACTAATGAAAAACTGTTTTTT.

CDR3 in amino acids: CAWSQGVGHTEAFF. CDR3 DNA: TGTGCCTGGAGTCAGGGGGTGGGTCACACTGAAGCTTTCTTT. The chain links TRBV30 to TRBJ1-1, with 7 bases aligning to TRBD1. This CDR3 contains 14 residues. Germline loops: CDR1 GTSNPN, CDR2 SVGIG (reference sequence). The V and J ends lost 2 bases and 3 bases, in that order; junction bases with no gene match: 6.

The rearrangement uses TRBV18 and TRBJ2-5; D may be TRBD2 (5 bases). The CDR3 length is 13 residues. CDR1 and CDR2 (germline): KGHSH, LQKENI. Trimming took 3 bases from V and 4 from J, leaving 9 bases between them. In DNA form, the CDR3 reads TGTGCCAGCTCACCCGCGGGCCGAGAGACCCAGTACTTC. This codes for CASSPAGRETQYF.

The chain's CDR3 is CASSLVGTGGLGYTF. Written as DNA, the CDR3 is TGCGCCAGCAGCTTGGTGGGAACAGGGGGCCTTGGCTACACCTTC. V is TRBV5-1 and J is TRBJ1-2, with TRBD1 identical over 9 bases. Germline assignment: CDR1 SGHRS and CDR2 YFSETQ. This CDR3 comprises 15 residues. V was pared by 0 bases and J by 7 bases, with 7 bases of the junction left unmatched.

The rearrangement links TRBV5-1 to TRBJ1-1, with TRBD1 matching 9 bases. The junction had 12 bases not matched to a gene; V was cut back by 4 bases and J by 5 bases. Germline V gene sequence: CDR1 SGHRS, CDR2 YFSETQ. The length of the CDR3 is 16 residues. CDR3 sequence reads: CASSKGQGLEGTEAFF. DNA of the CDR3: TGCGCCAGCAGCAAGGGACAGGGCCTTGAGGGAACTGAAGCTTTCTTT.

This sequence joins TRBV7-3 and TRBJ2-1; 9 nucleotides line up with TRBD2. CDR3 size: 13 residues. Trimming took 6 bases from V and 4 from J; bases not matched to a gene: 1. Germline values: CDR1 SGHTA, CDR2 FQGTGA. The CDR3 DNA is TGTGCCAGCAGGCGGGAGGGTTACAATGAGCAGTTCTTC. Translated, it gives CASRREGYNEQFF.

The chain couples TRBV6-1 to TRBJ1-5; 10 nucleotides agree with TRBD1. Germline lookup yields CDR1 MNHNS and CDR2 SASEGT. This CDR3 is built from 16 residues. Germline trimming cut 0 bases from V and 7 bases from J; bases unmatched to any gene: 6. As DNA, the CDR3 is TGTGCCAGCAGTGAAGCGGTCGGGACAGGGGAACAGCCCCAGCATTTT. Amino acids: CASSEAVGTGEQPQHF.

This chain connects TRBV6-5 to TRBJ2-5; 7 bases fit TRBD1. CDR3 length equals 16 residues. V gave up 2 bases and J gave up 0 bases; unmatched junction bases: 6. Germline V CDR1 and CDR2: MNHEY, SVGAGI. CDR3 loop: CASSYLRDSYQETQYF. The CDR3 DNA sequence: TGTGCCAGCAGTTACCTCCGGGACAGCTACCAAGAGACCCAGTACTTC.

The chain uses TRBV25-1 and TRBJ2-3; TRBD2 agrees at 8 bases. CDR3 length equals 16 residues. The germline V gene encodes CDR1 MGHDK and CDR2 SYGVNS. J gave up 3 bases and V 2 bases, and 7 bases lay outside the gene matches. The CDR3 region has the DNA TGTGCCAGCAGTGAAGTGGCTAGCGGGCGTACAGATACGCAGTATTTT. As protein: CASSEVASGRTDTQYF.

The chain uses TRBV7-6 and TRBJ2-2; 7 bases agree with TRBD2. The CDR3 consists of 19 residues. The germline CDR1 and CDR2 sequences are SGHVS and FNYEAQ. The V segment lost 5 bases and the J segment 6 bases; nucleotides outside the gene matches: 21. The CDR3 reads CASSGRTGTIHTSAGELFF. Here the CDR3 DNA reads TGTGCCAGCAGCGGACGTACCGGGACTATCCACACTTCGGCCGGGGAGCTGTTTTTT.

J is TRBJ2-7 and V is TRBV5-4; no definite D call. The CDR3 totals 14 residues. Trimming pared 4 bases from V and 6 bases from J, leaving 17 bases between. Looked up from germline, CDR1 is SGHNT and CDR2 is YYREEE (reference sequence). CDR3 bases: TGTGCCAGCAGCGTAAATACCGAGTTCCGCGAGCAGTACTTC. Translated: CASSVNTEFREQYF.

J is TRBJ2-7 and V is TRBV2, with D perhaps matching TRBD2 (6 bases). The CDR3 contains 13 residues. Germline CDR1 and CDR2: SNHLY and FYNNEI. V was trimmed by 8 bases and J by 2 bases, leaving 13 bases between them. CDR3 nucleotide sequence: TGTGCCAGCGAGGGGACTCCAACCTACGAGCAGTACTTC. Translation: CASEGTPTYEQYF.

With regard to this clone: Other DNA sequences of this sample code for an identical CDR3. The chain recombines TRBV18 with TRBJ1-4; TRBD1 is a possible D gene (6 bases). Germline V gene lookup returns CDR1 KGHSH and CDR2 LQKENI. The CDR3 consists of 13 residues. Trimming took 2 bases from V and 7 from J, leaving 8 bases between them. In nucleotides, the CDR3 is TGTGCCAGCTCACCAGGGGGCGGTGAAAAACTGTTTTTT. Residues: CASSPGGGEKLFF.